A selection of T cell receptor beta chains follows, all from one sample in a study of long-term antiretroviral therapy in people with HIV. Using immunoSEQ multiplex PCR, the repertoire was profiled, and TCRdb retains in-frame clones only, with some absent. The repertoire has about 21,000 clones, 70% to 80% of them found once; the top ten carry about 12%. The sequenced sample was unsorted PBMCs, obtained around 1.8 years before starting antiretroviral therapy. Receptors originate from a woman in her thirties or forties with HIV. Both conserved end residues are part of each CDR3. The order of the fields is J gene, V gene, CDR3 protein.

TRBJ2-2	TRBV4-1	CASSQGSMGGLNTGELFF
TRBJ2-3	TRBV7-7	CASSSRTCTDTQYF
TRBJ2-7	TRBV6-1	CASSEFRTSGAYEQYF
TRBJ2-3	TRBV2	CASRDLDRALNF
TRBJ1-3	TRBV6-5	CASRFRPSGNTIYF
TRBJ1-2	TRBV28	CASSTLKDGQGRSGTGYTF
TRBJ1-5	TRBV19	CASSIGGGPRQPQHF
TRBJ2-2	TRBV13	CASSRRNGGAYTGELFF
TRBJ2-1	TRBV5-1	CASSLVRESSYNEQFF
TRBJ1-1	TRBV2	CASRIPQGGGTEAFF
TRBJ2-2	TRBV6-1	CATSKSGDAGELFF
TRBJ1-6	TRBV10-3	CAISEGVGNNSPLHF
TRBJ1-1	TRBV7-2	CASSARQGNTEAFF
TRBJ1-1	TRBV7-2	CASSFNGGGTEAFF
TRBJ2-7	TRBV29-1	CSVLSARTYEQYF
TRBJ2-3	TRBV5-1	CASRPGTSGRPDTQYF
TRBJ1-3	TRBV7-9	CASSLSQGASGNTIYF
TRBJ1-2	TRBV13	CASSASRGGYTF
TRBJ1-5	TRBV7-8	CASSSWGNQPQHF